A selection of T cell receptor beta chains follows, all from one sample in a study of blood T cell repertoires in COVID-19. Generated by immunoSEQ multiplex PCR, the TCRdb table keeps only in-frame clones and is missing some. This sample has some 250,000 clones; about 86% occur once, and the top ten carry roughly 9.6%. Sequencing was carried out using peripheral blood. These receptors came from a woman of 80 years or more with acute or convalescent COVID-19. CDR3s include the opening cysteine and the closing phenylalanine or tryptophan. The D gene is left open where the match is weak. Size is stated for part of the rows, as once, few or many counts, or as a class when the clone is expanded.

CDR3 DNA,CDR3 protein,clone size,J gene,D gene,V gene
TGTGCCAGCAGCGCCCGACAGGGGGATCAGCCCCAGCATTTT,CASSARQGDQPQHF,NA,TRBJ1-5,TRBD1,TRBV6-5
TGTGCCAGTTTAAACGACCTACAGGGGGCTGGTGAAGCTTTCTTT,CASLNDLQGAGEAFF,once,TRBJ1-1,TRBD1,TRBV2
TGTGCCAGCAGCCGGGGGACAGTAGGGGAAGAGCCCCAGCATTTT,CASSRGTVGEEPQHF,NA,TRBJ1-5,TRBD1,TRBV7-2
TGTGCCAGCAGTTCGACTAGCGGGTTTGGGAATGAGCAGTTCTTC,CASSSTSGFGNEQFF,NA,TRBJ2-1,TRBD2,TRBV27
TGTGCCAGCAGTCAACCCGGCGCTAGGCAACAGTATTTT,CASSQPGARQQYF,NA,TRBJ2-3,NA,TRBV6-1
TGCGCCAGCAGCTTGGTAGCAGCCACGTTCGATGAGCAGTTCTTC,CASSLVAATFDEQFF,NA,TRBJ2-1,NA,TRBV5-1
TGTGCCAGTAGAAGGGGACAGGTCGATTCACCCCTCCACTTT,CASRRGQVDSPLHF,NA,TRBJ1-6,TRBD1,TRBV19
TGCGCCAGCAGCTTTTACGGGGGGGCTAATTACAATGAGCAGTTCTTC,CASSFYGGANYNEQFF,NA,TRBJ2-1,TRBD2,TRBV5-1
TGTGCCAGCAGCTCCACAGGGGGAGTAACAGATACGCAGTATTTT,CASSSTGGVTDTQYF,NA,TRBJ2-3,TRBD1,TRBV7-9
TGCGCCAGCAGTTCCTCGACTAGCGGGTACAATGAGCAGTTCTTC,CASSSSTSGYNEQFF,NA,TRBJ2-1,TRBD2,TRBV5-1
TGTGCCTGGAGTGGGTTGCGAGACAGGGCGGGGGGTAGCTCCTACGAGCAGTACTTC,CAWSGLRDRAGGSSYEQYF,NA,TRBJ2-7,NA,TRBV30
TGTGCCAGCAGCCCACAGCGGGGAAAGTACAATGAGCAGTTCTTC,CASSPQRGKYNEQFF,NA,TRBJ2-1,TRBD2,TRBV4-2
TGTGCCAGCTCACCAGAGACAGGAACGGATGAGCAGTTCTTC,CASSPETGTDEQFF,NA,TRBJ2-1,NA,TRBV18
TGTGCCAGCAGCCCTTCAGGGGGTAACACCGGGGAGCTGTTTTTT,CASSPSGGNTGELFF,NA,TRBJ2-2,TRBD1,TRBV11-3
TGTGCCAGTTCAAGCAATTATAATTCACCCCTCCACTTT,CASSSNYNSPLHF,NA,TRBJ1-6,NA,TRBV11-1
TGTGCCTGGTCCGGGGACAGTACGAACACTGAAGCTTTCTTT,CAWSGDSTNTEAFF,NA,TRBJ1-1,TRBD1,TRBV30
TGTGCCAGCAGCTCCATTAGGGGATCACCCCTCCACTTT,CASSSIRGSPLHF,NA,TRBJ1-6,NA,TRBV7-2
TGTGCCAGCAGTGAGGTCCCGAGAGGGGAGCAGTACTTC,CASSEVPRGEQYF,NA,TRBJ2-7,NA,TRBV2
TGTGCCAGCAGCTCCCGGGACACGGGTAATTCACCCCTCCACTTT,CASSSRDTGNSPLHF,few,TRBJ1-6,NA,TRBV7-8
TGTGCCAGTAGTAGGACTAGCGGGGGACTTAAAGAGACCCAGTACTTC,CASSRTSGGLKETQYF,NA,TRBJ2-5,TRBD2,TRBV19
TGTGCCAGCAGCCCTCACCGTCAGGGTAGCTCGGTTAACGAGCAGTACTTC,CASSPHRQGSSVNEQYF,few,TRBJ2-7,NA,TRBV6-2/TRBV6-3
TGTGCCAGCGTCCGACCGACTCCCTCGAATGAGCAGTTCTTC,CASVRPTPSNEQFF,NA,TRBJ2-1,NA,TRBV2
TGTGCCAGCAGTGCTGGCAGGGAGGGCACTGAAGCTTTCTTT,CASSAGREGTEAFF,NA,TRBJ1-1,NA,TRBV28
TGTGCCAGCAGCCCGCCCGACAGGGGTGACGAGCAGTACTTC,CASSPPDRGDEQYF,once,TRBJ2-7,TRBD1,TRBV5-4
TGTGCCAGCAGCCCAGGGATATCCTATAATTCACCCCTCCACTTT,CASSPGISYNSPLHF,NA,TRBJ1-6,NA,TRBV5-4
TGTGCCAGCAGCTTAACGGAGATGAACACTGAAGCTTTCTTT,CASSLTEMNTEAFF,NA,TRBJ1-1,NA,TRBV7-8
TGTGCCAGCTCACCAGCCCCGGGACAGGGGGAGGATGAGCAGTTCTTC,CASSPAPGQGEDEQFF,NA,TRBJ2-1,TRBD1,TRBV18
TGTGCCAGCAGCTTAAGACTGTCAACTAATGAAAAACTGTTTTTT,CASSLRLSTNEKLFF,NA,TRBJ1-4,NA,TRBV11-2
TGTGCCAGCAGTTCCGTGGGCAACTATGGCTACACCTTC,CASSSVGNYGYTF,few,TRBJ1-2,NA,TRBV28
TGTGCCAGCAGCGCAGATAATTCACCCCTCCACTTT,CASSADNSPLHF,NA,TRBJ1-6,NA,TRBV9
TGTGCCAGCAGAAGACTAGCGGGGCTTGCAGGAGAGCAGTTCTTC,CASRRLAGLAGEQFF,NA,TRBJ2-1,TRBD2,TRBV27
TGTGCCAGCAGCCAAGATGCCAGGGGGGAGCCCCAGCATTTT,CASSQDARGEPQHF,NA,TRBJ1-5,TRBD1,TRBV4-2
TGTGCCAGCAGCCTTTACCGGGACAGGGGGCCGAATGAGCAGTTCTTC,CASSLYRDRGPNEQFF,NA,TRBJ2-1,TRBD1,TRBV14
TGTGCCAGCAGTGTGGTGGGGGGAATGGCCCAAGAGACCCAGTACTTC,CASSVVGGMAQETQYF,NA,TRBJ2-5,NA,TRBV6-1
TGTGCCAGCAGTGATGTGGGACAGGGGTCCTACGAGCAGTACTTC,CASSDVGQGSYEQYF,NA,TRBJ2-7,TRBD1,TRBV2
TGTGCCAGCAGCCGGGGACAAAATGGCTACACCTTC,CASSRGQNGYTF,NA,TRBJ1-2,NA,TRBV7-2
TGCGCCAGCAGTTCCGCCCCACAGGGTGACTATGGCTACACCTTC,CASSSAPQGDYGYTF,NA,TRBJ1-2,NA,TRBV5-1
TGTGCCTGGAGTCGGGGGGGAGAATATAGCACAGATACGCAGTATTTT,CAWSRGGEYSTDTQYF,NA,TRBJ2-3,TRBD2,TRBV30
TGTGCCAGCAGCCCCGTAGGAGGGATCACTGAAGCTTTCTTT,CASSPVGGITEAFF,NA,TRBJ1-1,NA,TRBV7-2
TGCGCCAGCAGCCCTGGGACAATGGGCTACGAGCAGTACTTC,CASSPGTMGYEQYF,NA,TRBJ2-7,NA,TRBV5-1
TGTGCCAGCAGCGTATCGGTCACCGGGGAGCTGTTTTTT,CASSVSVTGELFF,NA,TRBJ2-2,NA,TRBV9
TGCGCCAGCAGCCCCCGGGACAGGGGCCCTGAAGCTTTCTTT,CASSPRDRGPEAFF,NA,TRBJ1-1,TRBD1,TRBV4-1
TGTGCCAGCAGCTTTCGGGGTGGGGATACGCAGTATTTT,CASSFRGGDTQYF,NA,TRBJ2-3,NA,TRBV7-3
TGTGCCAGCAGTGAAATGACAGGGAGGAGCAATCAGCCCCAGCATTTT,CASSEMTGRSNQPQHF,NA,TRBJ1-5,TRBD1,TRBV6-1
TGTGCCAGCGGGGAGGGCCTGAACACTGAAGCTTTCTTT,CASGEGLNTEAFF,NA,TRBJ1-1,NA,TRBV6-5
TGTGCCAGCACGAAGGGACGGGACAGGAACTATGGCTACACCTTC,CASTKGRDRNYGYTF,many,TRBJ1-2,TRBD1,TRBV2
TGTGCCAGCAGTTACTCGCGGAGCTCCTACAATGAGCAGTTCTTC,CASSYSRSSYNEQFF,NA,TRBJ2-1,NA,TRBV6-5
TGCGCCAGCAGCTTGGACGGGACAGGGTCTGTTGGAAACACCATATATTTT,CASSLDGTGSVGNTIYF,NA,TRBJ1-3,TRBD1,TRBV5-1
TGTGCCAGCAGCCCCGTGAGGGAGGAAAAACTGTTTTTT,CASSPVREEKLFF,NA,TRBJ1-4,NA,TRBV2
TGTGCCAGTTCGTTGCGGGGGGTCGATACAGATACGCAGTATTTT,CASSLRGVDTDTQYF,NA,TRBJ2-3,TRBD2,TRBV19
TGTGCCAGCAGCCTTAGCAGGGGGCTGAGCGGGGAGCTGTTTTTT,CASSLSRGLSGELFF,NA,TRBJ2-2,TRBD1,TRBV7-9
TGTGCCAGCAGTTACTCGAAGGGGAAAAATCAGCCCCAGCATTTT,CASSYSKGKNQPQHF,NA,TRBJ1-5,NA,TRBV6-5
TGCGCCAGCAGCTTGGGTTCTAGCGGCCAAGAGACCCAGTACTTC,CASSLGSSGQETQYF,NA,TRBJ2-5,TRBD2,TRBV5-1
TGCAGCGTTGAGACAGCCCATGGCGGTCAGCCCCAGCATTTT,CSVETAHGGQPQHF,NA,TRBJ1-5,NA,TRBV29-1
TGTGCCAGTAGTATCCGACAGGGACTCTACGAGCAGTACTTC,CASSIRQGLYEQYF,NA,TRBJ2-7,NA,TRBV19
TGTGCCAGCAACACCCAGCGGGGGGCAGGTAATGAGCAGTTCTTC,CASNTQRGAGNEQFF,NA,TRBJ2-1,TRBD2,TRBV2
TGTGCCAGCAGGCCGACGGGACAGGGGGCTCCCTATGGCTACACCTTC,CASRPTGQGAPYGYTF,NA,TRBJ1-2,TRBD1,TRBV28
TGTGCCAGCTGTCCGGGACAGGGGATCCACGAGCAGTACTTC,CASCPGQGIHEQYF,NA,TRBJ2-7,TRBD1,TRBV7-9